The source of this TCR beta chain is a study of shared clonotypes between healthy human individuals. Study summary: CD4 naive cells filled three plates per donor, CD4 memory three, CD8 naive two and CD8 memory one.

General study results and limits: Naive subsets usually exceeded memory subsets in estimated richness.

Donors were healthy HIV-negative adults without recently reported acute infections or vaccinations. About 30,000 T cell genomes (approximately 180 ng DNA) went into each sorted-subset replicate. Only in-frame clones appear in the TCRdb table, and some are missing; sequencing was by immunoSEQ multiplex PCR. This sample has roughly 2.2 million clones; around 90% occur once, and the top ten carry about 0.41%. About this clone: The antigen is unknown.

Trimming took off 0 bases at V and 1 base at J, with 11 bases between the two ends. Germline V CDR1 and CDR2: SGHNT, YYREEE (reference sequence). CDR3 length equals 15 residues. The TCR comes from a man aged 18 to 29 in good health. Some clones in this sample may be carry-over from other donors' samples. The sequencing sample was made of naive CD4+ T cells from PBMCs. The subset here: CD45RA+ positively selected. The genes are TRBV5-4 and TRBJ2-7, with TRBD2 as a possible D gene (6 bases). CDR3: CASSLVGTGSYEQYF. CDR3 in DNA: TGTGCCAGCAGCTTGGTCGGGACTGGTTCCTACGAGCAGTACTTC. The full variable domain, completed using reference TRBV5-4 and TRBJ2-7, is ETGVTQSPTHLIKTRGQQVTLRCSSQSGHNTVSWYQQALGQGPQFIFQYYREEENGRGNFPPRFSGLQFPNYSSELNVNALELDDSALYLCASSLVGTGSYEQYFGPGTRLTVT.